A single sample gave rise to the 14 T cell receptor beta chains below, sequenced in a study of blood T cell repertoires in COVID-19. Here immunoSEQ multiplex PCR was the method, and the copy in TCRdb shows in-frame clones only, minus some. The table has some 150,000 clones, over 75% seen once. Sequencing input: peripheral blood. These receptors were obtained from a woman aged 55-70 years with active COVID-19.

CDR3 in DNA: TGTGCCTGGAGTGTACGGGGGAAATATGCAACTAATGAAAAACTGTTTTTT. Its protein is CAWSVRGKYATNEKLFF. The chain combines TRBV30 with TRBJ1-4, with D possibly matching TRBD1 (5 bases). Germline V lookup: CDR1 GTSNPN, CDR2 SVGIG (reference sequence). This CDR3 is 17 amino acids long. Between the trimmed V and J ends, which lost 0 bases and 0 bases, there was a span of 14 bases. Together with reference TRBV30 and TRBJ1-4, the CDR3 gives the full variable domain: SQTIHQWPATLVQPVGSPLSLECTVEGTSNPNLYWYRQAAGRGLQLLFYSVGIGQISSEVPQNLSASRPQDRQFILSSKKLLLSDSGFYLCAWSVRGKYATNEKLFFGSGTQLSVL.

The V call is TRBV2, the J call TRBJ2-7, with D perhaps TRBD2 (8 bases). V lost 9 bases and J lost 0, with 21 bases in between. Looked up from germline, CDR1 is SNHLY and CDR2 is FYNNEI. The CDR3 totals 16 residues. DNA for the CDR3: TGTGCCAGTCGACAGGGCCCAGCGGGAGTCTCCTACGAGCAGTACTTC. Protein: CASRQGPAGVSYEQYF.

The J gene is TRBJ2-2, the V gene TRBV5-1; tentative D call: TRBD1 (5 bases). V lost 4 bases, J lost 4 bases, and 8 bases lay in between. This CDR3 is 13 amino acids long. Germline CDR1 and CDR2: SGHRS and YFSETQ. In DNA form, the CDR3 reads TGCGCCAGCAGCATAGACAGCACCGGGGAGCTGTTTTTT. As protein: CASSIDSTGELFF.

The rearrangement joins TRBV5-4 to TRBJ2-7, with 10 bases matching TRBD2. The CDR3 runs to 15 residues. Germline V CDR1 and CDR2: SGHNT, YYREEE (reference sequence). Unmatched junction bases numbered 10, after V lost 1 base and J lost 9 bases. The CDR3 loop reads CASSLLEREGSMQYF. The CDR3 DNA is TGTGCCAGCAGCTTGTTGGAGCGGGAGGGCTCAATGCAGTACTTC.

This rearrangement joins TRBV6-5 to TRBJ1-5, with TRBD1 as a possible D gene (6 bases). Germline CDR1 and CDR2: MNHEY and SVGAGI. Trimming took off 6 bases at V and 9 bases at J, with 15 bases between the two ends. CDR3 length: 13 amino acids. The CDR3 reads CASSQTGRWPQHF. The CDR3 DNA is TGTGCCAGCAGCCAAACAGGGCGGTGGCCCCAGCATTTT.

This chain uses TRBV11-2 with TRBJ1-1, with 8 positions matching TRBD1. In germline, CDR1 is SGHAT, CDR2 FQNNGV. V lost 1 base to trimming and J lost 11 bases; unmatched junction nucleotides: 6. The CDR3 has 13 residues. Here the CDR3 reads CASSLAGGGVAFF. DNA of the CDR3: TGTGCCAGCAGCTTAGCAGGGGGCGGAGTTGCTTTCTTT.

The table lists this clone with a few counts. This rearrangement joins TRBV7-2 to TRBJ2-5; the match to TRBD1 covers 9 bases. The junction had 5 bases not matched to a gene; V was cut back by 2 bases and J by 1 base. CDR1 and CDR2 (germline): SGHTA, FQGNSA. This CDR3 is 16 amino acids long. CDR3 residues: CASSLLPGQGQETQYF. For the CDR3, the DNA is TGTGCCAGCAGCTTACTACCGGGACAGGGCCAAGAGACCCAGTACTTC.

V and J are TRBV7-6 and TRBJ2-7; 7 positions agree with TRBD2. Losses at the gene ends were 5 bases for V and 5 bases for J; bases not matched to a gene: 15. The V gene's germline CDR1 is SGHVS and CDR2 FNYEAQ. The CDR3 runs 16 residues. DNA of the CDR3: TGTGCCAGCAGCCCCTACGGGTCACTAGCGACGGACGAGCAGTACTTC. Encoded protein: CASSPYGSLATDEQYF.

The V and J genes are TRBV7-3 and TRBJ2-1; 10 bases line up with TRBD2. Looked up from germline, CDR1 is SGHTA and CDR2 is FQGTGA. The CDR3 is 16 amino acids. Trimming cost V 4 bases and J 4 bases; bases outside gene matches: 7. CDR3 in DNA: TGTGCCAGCAGCTCATTAGCGGGAGGCGCGTACAATGAGCAGTTCTTC. It is translated as CASSSLAGGAYNEQFF.

V gene TRBV7-9 combines with J gene TRBJ2-3, with TRBD2 matching over 10 bases. The germline V gene encodes CDR1 SEHNR and CDR2 FQNEAQ (reference sequence). The ends lost 2 bases at V and 4 bases at J; junction bases unmatched: 3. This CDR3 region has 15 residues. The CDR3 spells CASSLLAGGPDTQYF. The CDR3 nucleotides are TGTGCCAGCAGCTTATTAGCGGGAGGTCCAGATACGCAGTATTTT.

In its sample, this clone was seen once. The chain recombines TRBV2 with TRBJ2-2; a possible D gene is TRBD1 (6 bases). The germline V gene encodes CDR1 SNHLY and CDR2 FYNNEI. V lost 5 bases and J 4 bases, leaving 11 bases between the germline ends. The CDR3 covers 14 residues. Here the CDR3 DNA reads TGTGCCAGCAGTAAACAGGGTTTCACCGGGGAGCTGTTTTTT. Translating gives CASSKQGFTGELFF. The full variable domain, completed using reference TRBV2 and TRBJ2-2, is EPEVTQTPSHQVTQMGQEVILRCVPISNHLYFYWYRQILGQKVEFLVSFYNNEISEKSEIFDDQFSVERPDGSNFTLKIRSTKLEDSAMYFCASSKQGFTGELFFGEGSRLTVL.

V gene TRBV28 combines with J gene TRBJ1-3; D uncertain. The CDR3 runs to 14 residues. CDR1 is MDHEN and CDR2 is SYDVKM in the germline V gene. V lost 3 bases to trimming and J lost 3 bases, with 9 bases between them. CDR3 in DNA: TGTGCCAGCAGTTTGCAGGATTTTGGAAACACCATATATTTT. This encodes CASSLQDFGNTIYF. The entire variable domain, with the rest obtained from reference TRBV28 and TRBJ1-3, is as follows: DVKVTQSSRYLVKRTGEKVFLECVQDMDHENMFWYRQDPGLGLRLIYFSYDVKMKEKGDIPEGYSVSREKKERFSLILESASTNQTSMYLCASSLQDFGNTIYFGEGSWLTVV.

The V gene is TRBV27, the J gene TRBJ1-4, with TRBD1 as a possible D gene (5 bases). CDR1 and CDR2 from the germline V gene are MNHEY and SMNVEV (reference sequence). The length of the CDR3 is 14 residues. V was pared by 6 bases and J by 2 bases, with 10 bases between. CDR3 in amino acids: CASRRGSTNEKLFF. DNA for the CDR3: TGTGCCAGCAGAAGGGGCTCGACTAATGAAAAACTGTTTTTT.

This chain joins TRBV5-6 and TRBJ1-5, with 7 bases identical to TRBD1. There are 14 residues in the CDR3. Unmatched junction bases numbered 3, after V lost 3 bases and J lost 3 bases. Germline V lookup: CDR1 SGHDT, CDR2 YYEEEE. In DNA, the CDR3 is TGTGCCAGCAGCTCAGACAGGGCCAATCAGCCCCAGCATTTT. Protein: CASSSDRANQPQHF. Combining the CDR3 with reference TRBV5-6 and TRBJ1-5 gives the whole variable domain DAGVTQSPTHLIKTRGQQVTLRCSPKSGHDTVSWYQQALGQGPQFIFQYYEEEERQRGNFPDRFSGHQFPNYSSELNVNALLLGDSALYLCASSSDRANQPQHFGDGTRLSIL.